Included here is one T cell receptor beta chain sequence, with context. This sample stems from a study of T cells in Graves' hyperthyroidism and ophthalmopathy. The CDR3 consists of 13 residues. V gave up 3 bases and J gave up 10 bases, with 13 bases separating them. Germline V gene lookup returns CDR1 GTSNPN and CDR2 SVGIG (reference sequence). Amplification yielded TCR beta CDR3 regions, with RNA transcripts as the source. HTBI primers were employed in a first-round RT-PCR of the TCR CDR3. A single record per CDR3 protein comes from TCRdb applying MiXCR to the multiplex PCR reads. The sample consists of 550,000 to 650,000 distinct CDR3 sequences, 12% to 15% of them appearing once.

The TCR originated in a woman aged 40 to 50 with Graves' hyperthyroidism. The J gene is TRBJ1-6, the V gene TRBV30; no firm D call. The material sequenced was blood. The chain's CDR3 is CAWSNSDPSPLHF. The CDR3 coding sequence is TGTGCCTGGAGCAACTCTGATCCATCACCCCTCCACTTT.